These T cell receptor beta chains were read from a single sample in a study of blood T cell repertoires in COVID-19. Clones were read by immunoSEQ multiplex PCR, and TCRdb kept only the in-frame ones, dropping some. The sample carries fewer than 90,000 clones, approximately 84% recorded once. Material for sequencing was peripheral blood. The receptors shown here come from a man aged 70 or older with COVID-19, enrolled during active disease. Each CDR3 is given with its conserved first and last residue. Some rows have no size entry. The others give once, few or many, or a class for an expanded clone.

TRBJ1-5	.	TRBV6-5	CASRGWGVGNQPQHF
TRBJ2-1	.	TRBV28	CASSGTVGYNEQFF
TRBJ1-2	.	TRBV12-3/TRBV12-4	CASSSRQGYTF
TRBJ1-1	.	TRBV6-6	CASRTPGDTEAFF
TRBJ2-7	few	TRBV30	CAWSITREQYF
TRBJ1-6	many	TRBV3-1/TRBV3-2	CASSQLSGDSPLHF
TRBJ1-5	.	TRBV4-2	CASSPQTGTQPQHF
TRBJ2-5	.	TRBV2	CASNRARMETQYF
TRBJ2-3	.	TRBV6-6	CASSLLDTQYF
TRBJ1-2	.	TRBV10-3	CAISEGTSSYGYTF
TRBJ2-7	.	TRBV28	CASSLVKASGSYEQYF
TRBJ2-7	.	TRBV6-2/TRBV6-3	CASSYPSQGETSYEQYF
TRBJ2-7	.	TRBV6-6	CASRQLSGLASEQYF
TRBJ2-1	.	TRBV10-2	CASSRDRSGSHNEQFF
TRBJ1-2	few	TRBV10-3	CAISEWQGGYGYTF
TRBJ1-5	.	TRBV9	CASSADGGNQPQHF
TRBJ2-5	few	TRBV19	CASSIGSSGRGRETQYF
TRBJ1-1	.	TRBV28	CASSSKYTEAFF
TRBJ1-5	.	TRBV6-5	CASIAGGNQPQHF
TRBJ1-1	few	TRBV14	CASSTPGTGRTEAFF
TRBJ1-6	.	TRBV2	CASEPSSYNSPLHF
TRBJ2-7	.	TRBV12-5	CASGFGLAGGYEQYF
TRBJ1-1	.	TRBV3-1/TRBV3-2	CASSRYVGGEAFF
TRBJ1-1	.	TRBV6-6	CASSPLEQSTEAFF
TRBJ2-7	few	TRBV28	CASSVHGTPEQYF
TRBJ2-1	few	TRBV6-2/TRBV6-3	CASSYGLAHNEQFF
TRBJ2-2	.	TRBV24-1	CATSGQGRTGELFF
TRBJ1-4	.	TRBV28	CASSGRGFEKLFF
TRBJ1-5	.	TRBV27	CASSARGNSNQPQHF
TRBJ1-3	.	TRBV12-3/TRBV12-4	CASSRNTIYF
TRBJ2-5	.	TRBV19	CASSIPGQGLGTQYF
TRBJ1-3	.	TRBV6-5	CASLYGTGNGNTIYF
TRBJ2-1	.	TRBV19	CASSIGVAGGAGYEQFF
TRBJ2-3	.	TRBV5-5	CASSPDRGRDTQYF
TRBJ2-5	.	TRBV7-9	CASSSWSGSRQETQYF
TRBJ2-3	.	TRBV29-1	CSVVAGGSAFSDTQYF
TRBJ2-7	.	TRBV4-2	CASSQAAGSTYEQYF
TRBJ2-7	.	TRBV9	CASSVLAGAYEQYF
TRBJ1-3	.	TRBV6-5	CASTLTGLGNTIYF